The 3 T cell receptor beta chains listed next were all sequenced from one sample in a study of T cells expressing NK-cell markers. Using the 5' RACE reads, TCRdb records one entry per CDR3 protein without DNA. The sample shows 300,000 to 450,000 distinct CDR3 sequences, and roughly 5.2% sits with its ten largest clones. The sample comprised blood T cells: a sorted CD56 or NKG2C T cell subset, CD4+ or CD8+ T cells, or bulk PBMC T cells (not recorded which). These receptors originate from a man aged 18-75 years in good health.

CDR3 region: CASTTGGGGNYEQYF. The V call is TRBV6-1, the J call TRBJ2-7; as DNA is missing, the TRBD2 call by TCRdb cannot be tested. The CDR3 extends over 15 amino acids. Per germline, CDR1 MNHNS and CDR2 SASEGT.

The chain employs TRBV14 and TRBJ2-2. The CDR3 is made up of 15 amino acids. The germline CDR1 and CDR2 sequences are SGHDN and FVKESK. This CDR3 reads CASSQARARTGELFF.

The chain combines TRBV7-3 with TRBJ2-7; checking the TCRdb D call of TRBD1 is not possible without DNA. CDR1 and CDR2 (germline): SGHTA, FQGTGA. The CDR3 length is 14 residues. The CDR3 region is CASSSTGKVDEQYF. Looking up the rest from reference TRBV7-3 and TRBJ2-7 gives the full variable domain: GAGVSQTPSNKVTEKGKYVELRCDPISGHTALYWYRQSLGQGPEFLIYFQGTGAADDSGLPNDRFFAVRPEGSVSTLKIQRTERGDSAVYLCASSSTGKVDEQYFGPGTRLTVT.